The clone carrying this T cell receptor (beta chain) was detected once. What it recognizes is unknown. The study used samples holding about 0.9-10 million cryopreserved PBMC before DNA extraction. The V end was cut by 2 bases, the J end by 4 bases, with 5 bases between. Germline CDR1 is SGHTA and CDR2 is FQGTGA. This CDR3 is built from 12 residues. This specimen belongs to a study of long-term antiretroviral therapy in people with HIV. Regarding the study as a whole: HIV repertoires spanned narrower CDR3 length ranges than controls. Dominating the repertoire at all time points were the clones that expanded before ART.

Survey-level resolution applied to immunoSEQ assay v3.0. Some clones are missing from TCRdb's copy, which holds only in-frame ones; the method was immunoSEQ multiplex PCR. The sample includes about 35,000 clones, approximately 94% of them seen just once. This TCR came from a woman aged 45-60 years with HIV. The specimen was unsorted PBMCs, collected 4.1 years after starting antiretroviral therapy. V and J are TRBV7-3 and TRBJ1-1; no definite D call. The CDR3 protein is CASSLFGTEAFF. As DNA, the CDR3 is TGTGCCAGCAGCTTATTCGGCACTGAAGCTTTCTTT. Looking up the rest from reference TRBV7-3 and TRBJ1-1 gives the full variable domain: GAGVSQTPSNKVTEKGKYVELRCDPISGHTALYWYRQSLGQGPEFLIYFQGTGAADDSGLPNDRFFAVRPEGSVSTLKIQRTERGDSAVYLCASSLFGTEAFFGQGTRLTVV.